This T cell receptor (beta chain) was sequenced for a study of blood T cell repertoires in COVID-19. The V gene end was trimmed by 3 bases and the J gene end by 6 bases; junction bases not matched to a gene: 7. The CDR3 runs to 15 residues. CDR1 is MDHEN, CDR2 SYDVKM, per germline. Sequenced by immunoSEQ multiplex PCR; TCRdb stores in-frame clones only, minus some. The sample lists 200,000 or so clones, just over 85% occurring once. The sequence was collected from a woman aged 40 to 50 with acute COVID-19. The chain links TRBV28 to TRBJ2-1; 8 bases map to TRBD2. Sequenced material: PBMCs or T cells enriched from blood (not recorded which). Written as DNA, the CDR3 is TGTGCCAGCAGTTTCGAGCGGGAGTTAAGCAATGAGCAGTTCTTC. It encodes CASSFERELSNEQFF. Using reference TRBV28 and TRBJ2-1 for the parts outside the CDR3, the full variable domain is DVKVTQSSRYLVKRTGEKVFLECVQDMDHENMFWYRQDPGLGLRLIYFSYDVKMKEKGDIPEGYSVSREKKERFSLILESASTNQTSMYLCASSFERELSNEQFFGPGTRLTVL.